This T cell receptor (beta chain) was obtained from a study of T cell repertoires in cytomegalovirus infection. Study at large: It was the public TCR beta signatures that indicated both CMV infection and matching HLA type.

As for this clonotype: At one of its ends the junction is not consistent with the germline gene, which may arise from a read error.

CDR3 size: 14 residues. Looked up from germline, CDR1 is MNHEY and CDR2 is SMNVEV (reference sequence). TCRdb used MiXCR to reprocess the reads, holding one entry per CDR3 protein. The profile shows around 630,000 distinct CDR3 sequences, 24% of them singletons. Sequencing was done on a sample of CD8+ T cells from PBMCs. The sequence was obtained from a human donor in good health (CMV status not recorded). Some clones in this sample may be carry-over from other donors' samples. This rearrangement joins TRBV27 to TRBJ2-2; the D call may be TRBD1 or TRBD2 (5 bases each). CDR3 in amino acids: CANSLGVNTGELFF. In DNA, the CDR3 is TGTGCCAACAGTTTGGGGGTGAACACCGGGGAGCTGTTTTTT.